This T cell receptor (beta chain) was found in a study of shared clonotypes between healthy human individuals. V was trimmed by 0 bases and J by 7 bases, leaving 14 bases between them. The CDR3 is 15 amino acids. Germline V lookup: CDR1 SGHNT, CDR2 YYREEE (reference sequence). Each PCR replicate from the sorted subsets contained approximately 0.2 ug DNA, which is some 30,000 T cell genomes. Some clones are missing from TCRdb's copy, which holds only in-frame ones; the method was immunoSEQ multiplex PCR. Among just over 2,000,000 clones listed, 85% to 95% were seen once. Sequencing was carried out using naive CD4+ T cells sorted from blood. Regarding subset: CD45RA+ positively selected. The receptor comes from a man between 18 and 35 years old in good health. This chain uses TRBV5-4 with TRBJ1-3; D is undetermined. CDR3 sequence (DNA): TGTGCCAGCAGCTTGGACCCCGCTCCTTTCAACACCATATATTTT. It yields the protein CASSLDPAPFNTIYF.